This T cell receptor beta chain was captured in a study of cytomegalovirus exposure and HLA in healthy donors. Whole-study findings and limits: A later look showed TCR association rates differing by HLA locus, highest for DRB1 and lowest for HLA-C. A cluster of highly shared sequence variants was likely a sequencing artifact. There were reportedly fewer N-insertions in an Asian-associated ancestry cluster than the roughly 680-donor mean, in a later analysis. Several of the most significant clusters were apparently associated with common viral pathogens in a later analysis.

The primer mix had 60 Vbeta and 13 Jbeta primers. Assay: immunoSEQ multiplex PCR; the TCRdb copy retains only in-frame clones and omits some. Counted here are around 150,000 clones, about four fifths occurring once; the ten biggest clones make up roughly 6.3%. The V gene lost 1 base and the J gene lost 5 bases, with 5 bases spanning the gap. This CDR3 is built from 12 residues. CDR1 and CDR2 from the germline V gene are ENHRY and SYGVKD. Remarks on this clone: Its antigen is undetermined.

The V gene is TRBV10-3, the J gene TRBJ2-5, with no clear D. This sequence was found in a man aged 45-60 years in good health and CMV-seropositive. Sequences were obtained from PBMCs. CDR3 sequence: CAISELRETQYF. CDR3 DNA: TGTGCCATCAGTGAGTTGCGGGAGACCCAGTACTTC.